A selection of T cell receptor beta chains follows, all from one sample in a study of T cells in localized non-small cell lung cancer. TCRdb's copy holds only in-frame clones and misses some; the assay was immunoSEQ multiplex PCR. This sample has 15,000 or so clones; 80% to 90% occur once, and the top ten carry around a third. This specimen was peripheral blood, taken before any cancer treatment. The receptors here all came from a male donor aged 60 or over with stage III lung adenocarcinoma. The conserved cysteine and the conserved F or W are not part of the CDR3 here.

V gene	J gene	CDR3 protein
TRBV6-6	TRBJ2-7	ASSTTIGAYEQY
TRBV6-5	TRBJ1-4	ASSSQGTNEKLF
TRBV7-9	TRBJ2-7	ASSPGTGLVPYEQY
TRBV7-9	TRBJ2-5	ASSPAAGLEKETQY
TRBV6-4	TRBJ2-4	ASRSGLAGGRAKNIQY
TRBV2	TRBJ1-3	ASVAPISGNTIY
TRBV5-1	TRBJ2-1	ASSVQGANYNEQF
TRBV11-2	TRBJ2-2	ASSPRRAGGTNTGELF
TRBV11-2	TRBJ2-7	ASSFSGTDAYEQY
TRBV5-1	TRBJ2-7	ASSLGTLTYEQY
TRBV9	TRBJ1-1	ASSVSPLMNTEAF
TRBV29-1	TRBJ2-2	SVERGAGELF
TRBV30	TRBJ1-2	AWSAQTGANYGYT
TRBV2	TRBJ1-3	ASKGSSGNTIY
TRBV2	TRBJ2-7	ASRSDSYEQY
TRBV6-1	TRBJ1-1	ASSKWGENTEAF
TRBV12-5	TRBJ2-3	ASGPDGTDTQY
TRBV7-9	TRBJ2-1	ASSLSGGAMIGTNEQF
TRBV5-6	TRBJ2-7	ASSSTSRHYEQY
TRBV11-1	TRBJ1-1	ASSLASHGGTEAF
TRBV25-1	TRBJ1-1	ASSEGISRNTEAF
TRBV7-2	TRBJ1-2	ASSLEKGHGYT
TRBV4-1	TRBJ1-2	ASSHIRLAGDGYT
TRBV6-6	TRBJ1-6	ASSYSARGNSPLH
TRBV18	TRBJ1-4	ASSPPGQDNEKLF
TRBV6-5	TRBJ1-6	ASSSSLVNSPLH
TRBV5-6	TRBJ1-1	ASSLDPTEAF
TRBV5-1	TRBJ2-1	ASSTAGDPYNEQF
TRBV30	TRBJ1-2	AWSFDRGLYGYT
TRBV7-2	TRBJ1-2	ASSRTGSYGYT
TRBV19	TRBJ1-1	ASSPRLGTEAF
TRBV5-1	TRBJ2-7	ASMDTAYEQY
TRBV6-5	TRBJ1-3	ASVGSGNTIY
TRBV18	TRBJ2-7	ASSPRQGGAYEQY
TRBV28	TRBJ2-7	ASSPLDPSYEQY
TRBV10-3	TRBJ2-2	AISDRPGELF
TRBV19	TRBJ1-5	ASSFLDQPQH
TRBV9	TRBJ1-2	ASSQQGDYGYT
TRBV2	TRBJ1-4	ASSELQGGEKLF
TRBV27	TRBJ2-6	ASRDNSGANVLT
TRBV28	TRBJ1-6	ASSAPLTVSYNSPLH
TRBV5-1	TRBJ2-7	ASSLSLNLYEQY
TRBV6-5	TRBJ1-5	ASSDPDFGNQPQH
TRBV19	TRBJ2-1	ASSPELHEQF
TRBV7-8	TRBJ1-1	ASSLVLVGGNTEAF
TRBV5-1	TRBJ2-3	ASSNRPGGTDTQY